The 21 T cell receptor beta chains presented below share a single source sample, sequenced in a study of regulatory T cells in long-lasting Graves disease. Time point denoted: persistent/refractory GD, antithyroid drugs over 5 years with positive TRAb. Making the TCR library involved RNA that had been extracted from PBMCs. Researchers made TCR beta libraries by using iRepertoire HTBI primers and running Arm-PCR on CDR3 regions. TCRdb reprocessed the multiplex PCR reads via MiXCR and lists one record per CDR3 protein. This sample has about 430,000 distinct CDR3 sequences, with 21% found just once. The material was peripheral blood mononuclear cells (PBMCs), obtained when the disease was refractory, from a patient treated with antithyroid drugs. The receptors were gathered from a female donor with Graves disease.

The chain combines TRBV5-4 with TRBJ2-2; D is perhaps TRBD1 (6 bases). CDR3 length equals 14 residues. Germline V gene lookup returns CDR1 SGHNT and CDR2 YYREEE (reference sequence). V was pared by 4 bases and J by 3 bases, with 10 bases between. As DNA, the CDR3 is TGTGCCAGCAGCAAGGACAGTTACACCGGGGAGCTGTTTTTT. Its protein is CASSKDSYTGELFF.

There are many counts of this clonotype. This sequence joins TRBV9 and TRBJ1-1; D unclear. Germline loops: CDR1 SGDLS, CDR2 YYNGEE. Trimming removed 3 bases at V and 3 bases at J, with 15 bases between. This CDR3 is built from 15 residues. CDR3 protein: CASSAGEGGDTEAFF. The CDR3 region has the DNA TGTGCCAGCAGCGCCGGGGAGGGAGGAGACACTGAAGCTTTCTTT.

The chain uses TRBV29-1 and TRBJ1-2; 8 nucleotides align to TRBD1. The trim removed 3 bases at V and 1 base at J, leaving 1 base unmatched. The germline CDR1 and CDR2 sequences are SQVTM and ANQGSEA. The CDR3 has 13 amino acids. In DNA form, the CDR3 reads TGCAGCGTTGAGACAGGGGATAACTATGGCTACACCTTC. Amino acids: CSVETGDNYGYTF.

As to this clonotype: A much larger clonotype is one base distant, so this may be a read error. This chain connects TRBV6-9 to TRBJ2-2; D tentatively reads TRBD1 or TRBD2 (5 bases each). The germline gives CDR1 MNHGY, CDR2 SVAAGI. This CDR3 has 15 amino acids. The germline V and J ends were trimmed by 3 bases and 9 bases, with 17 bases remaining between them. The CDR3 DNA reads TGTGCCAGCAGTTACGGGCGAGTTGGGACCAGGGAGCTGTTTTTT. Protein product: CASSYGRVGTRELFF.

V gene TRBV28 combines with J gene TRBJ1-1; TRBD1 might be the D (5 bases). The germline V gene has CDR1 MDHEN and CDR2 SYDVKM. The CDR3 totals 15 residues. V was shortened by 3 bases and J by 5 bases, with 16 bases between the two germline ends. This chain's CDR3 is CASSLSGRARTEAFF. CDR3 DNA: TGTGCCAGCAGTTTGTCAGGGAGGGCTCGGACTGAAGCTTTCTTT.

Comment on this clonotype: Germline and junction disagree at one end, which may indicate a read error. The CDR3 sequence is CASSLKGLAGISGELFF. The CDR3 nucleotides are TGTGCCAGCAGCTTGAAGGGACTAGCGGGAATTTCCGGGGAGCTGTTTTTT. The chain recombines TRBV5-1 with TRBJ2-2; TRBD2 matches 13 bases. The CDR3 is 17 residues long. The germline V gene encodes CDR1 SGHRS and CDR2 YFSETQ.

This clonotype appeared many times. The V and J genes are TRBV28 and TRBJ2-7; tentatively, D is TRBD2 (5 bases). V lost 8 bases to trimming and J lost 6 bases, with 14 bases between them. Germline V gives CDR1 MDHEN, CDR2 SYDVKM. The CDR3 has 12 residues. This chain's CDR3 is CASGLGSAEQYF. The CDR3 region has the DNA TGTGCCAGCGGACTGGGGAGTGCCGAGCAGTACTTC.

V gene TRBV9 combines with J gene TRBJ2-2; 14 nucleotides agree with TRBD2. The CDR3 runs 19 residues. The germline gives CDR1 SGDLS, CDR2 YYNGEE. V was pared by 0 bases and J by 0 bases, with 4 bases of the junction left unmatched. CDR3 region: CASSVVGTSGSTNTGELFF. The CDR3 bases are TGTGCCAGCAGCGTAGTAGGGACTAGCGGGAGTACGAACACCGGGGAGCTGTTTTTT.

This clonotype has more than one count but fewer than ten. Relative to the germline gene, one junction end is altered; a read error may explain this. V is TRBV28 and J is TRBJ1-5; possible D gene TRBD1, 6 bases. The CDR3 is 14 residues long. CDR1 and CDR2 from the germline V gene are MDHEN and SYDVKM. CDR3 bases: TGTACCAGCAGTTCACCCAGGGGTAATGAGCCCCAGCATTTT. It is translated as CTSSSPRGNEPQHF.

This clonotype was found many times. The rearrangement uses TRBV11-2 and TRBJ2-7, with D possibly called TRBD1 or TRBD2 (5 bases each). Germline values: CDR1 SGHAT, CDR2 FQNNGV. This CDR3 comprises 15 residues. Deletions cut 1 base from V and 3 bases from J, with 13 bases between. The CDR3 coding sequence is TGTGCCAGCAGCTTAGGAGGGTCGAGGGGCTACGAGCAGTACTTC. As protein: CASSLGGSRGYEQYF.

The rearrangement links TRBV18 to TRBJ2-6, with 9 nucleotides matching TRBD2. With V trimmed by 4 bases and J by 4 bases, 11 bases remained unmatched. The germline V gene has CDR1 KGHSH and CDR2 LQKENI. CDR3 length: 18 residues. CDR3 nucleotide sequence: TGTGCCAGCTCACGCCCGGGACTAGCCCTCGCGGGGGCCAACGTCCTGACTTTC. Amino acid sequence: CASSRPGLALAGANVLTF.

The rearrangement uses TRBV28 and TRBJ1-1, with TRBD1 identical over 8 bases. The CDR3 extends over 13 amino acids. The germline CDR1 and CDR2 sequences are MDHEN and SYDVKM. Trimming cost V 8 bases and J 2 bases; bases outside gene matches: 4. CDR3 nucleotides: TGTGCCAGCGTCGGACAGGGAAACACTGAAGCTTTCTTT. Translated, it gives CASVGQGNTEAFF. The full variable domain, its missing parts supplied by reference TRBV28 and TRBJ1-1, is DVKVTQSSRYLVKRTGEKVFLECVQDMDHENMFWYRQDPGLGLRLIYFSYDVKMKEKGDIPEGYSVSREKKERFSLILESASTNQTSMYLCASVGQGNTEAFFGQGTRLTVV.

This clonotype was observed many times. The chain couples TRBV19 to TRBJ2-6; TRBD1 is a possible D gene (5 bases). Germline assignment: CDR1 LNHDA and CDR2 SQIVND (reference sequence). V was shortened by 5 bases and J by 0 bases, with 8 bases between the two germline ends. The CDR3 contains 15 residues. CDR3 in DNA: TGTGCCAGTAGTTTCAGGGACTCTGGGGCCAACGTCCTGACTTTC. Residues: CASSFRDSGANVLTF.

This clonotype was counted ten times or more. The rearrangement uses TRBV10-3 and TRBJ1-2, with D unclear. Trimming took 3 bases from V and 2 from J, leaving 7 bases between them. CDR1 ENHRY and CDR2 SYGVKD come from the germline V gene. The CDR3 loop spans 13 amino acids. CDR3 sequence (DNA): TGTGCCATCAGTGACGTCAGGAACTATGGCTACACCTTC. It translates to CAISDVRNYGYTF.

In this sample, this clonotype turned up many times. The chain combines TRBV27 with TRBJ1-2; 9 nucleotides agree with TRBD1. Per the germline V gene, CDR1 is MNHEY and CDR2 is SMNVEV (reference sequence). V lost 6 bases and J lost 4; bases outside the gene matches: 3. CDR3 size: 13 residues. CDR3 sequence reads: CASSPDRGYGYTF. For the CDR3, the DNA is TGTGCCAGCAGCCCGGACAGGGGCTATGGCTACACCTTC.

This clonotype showed up many times. The chain combines TRBV5-1 with TRBJ1-6; 7 bases map to TRBD1. The length of the CDR3 is 14 residues. V was clipped by 4 bases and J by 6 bases; unmatched bases: 4. CDR1 is SGHRS, CDR2 YFSETQ, per germline. This CDR3 is CASSTGTANSPLHF. For the CDR3, the DNA is TGCGCCAGCAGCACTGGGACAGCTAATTCACCCCTCCACTTT. Based on the CDR3 plus reference TRBV5-1 and TRBJ1-6, the full variable domain is KAGVTQTPRYLIKTRGQQVTLSCSPISGHRSVSWYQQTPGQGLQFLFEYFSETQRNKGNFPGRFSGRQFSNSRSEMNVSTLELGDSALYLCASSTGTANSPLHFGNGTRLTVT.

This clonotype has more than one count but fewer than ten. The rearrangement uses TRBV9 and TRBJ2-5; 11 positions match TRBD1. The CDR3 is 14 residues long. J was trimmed by 4 bases and V by 3 bases; bases with no gene match: 2. Germline V gene data show CDR1 as SGDLS and CDR2 as YYNGEE. CDR3 protein: CASSAGTGGETQYF. CDR3 bases: TGTGCCAGCAGCGCCGGGACAGGGGGAGAGACCCAGTACTTC.

This clonotype showed up just a few times. The chain links TRBV5-1 to TRBJ2-5, with D possibly being TRBD1 or TRBD2 (5 bases each). CDR3 length equals 15 residues. Per the germline V gene, CDR1 is SGHRS and CDR2 is YFSETQ. Deletions cut 4 bases from V and 2 bases from J, with 15 bases between. The CDR3 nucleotides are TGCGCCAGCAGCGCGAGCGATGGGGGACAAGAGACCCAGTACTTC. It codes for CASSASDGGQETQYF.

This chain links TRBV19 with TRBJ2-7; D may be TRBD1 or TRBD2 (5 bases each). The CDR3 has 14 residues. Between the trimmed V and J ends, which lost 2 bases and 0 bases, there was a span of 8 bases. Germline V gene lookup returns CDR1 LNHDA and CDR2 SQIVND (reference sequence). In nucleotides, the CDR3 is TGTGCCAGTAGTATACCAGGGAGCTCCTACGAGCAGTACTTC. Translation gives CASSIPGSSYEQYF. The whole variable domain, remainder taken from reference TRBV19 and TRBJ2-7, is DGGITQSPKYLFRKEGQNVTLSCEQNLNHDAMYWYRQDPGQGLRLIYYSQIVNDFQKGDIAEGYSVSREKKESFPLTVTSAQKNPTAFYLCASSIPGSSYEQYFGPGTRLTVT.

As regards this clonotype: A much larger clone sits a single nucleotide away, making a read error possible. The CDR3 ends on some other residue instead of the conserved phenylalanine or tryptophan, so this is likely a read error. The gene calls are TRBV27 and TRBJ2-5, with 9 bases identical to TRBD2. J lost 5 bases, V lost 5 bases, and 6 bases had no gene match. Germline values: CDR1 MNHEY, CDR2 SMNVEV (reference sequence). The CDR3 contains 14 residues. Written as DNA, the CDR3 is TGTGCCAGCAGTCCCGGACTAGCGTATGAGACCCAGTACTCC. This translates into CASSPGLAYETQYS.

This clonotype appeared many times. The chain is built from TRBV2 and TRBJ2-2; D possibly corresponds to TRBD2 (5 bases). The length of the CDR3 is 13 residues. Trimming pared 6 bases from V and 7 bases from J, leaving 12 bases between. Germline V gene data show CDR1 as SNHLY and CDR2 as FYNNEI. The CDR3 reads CASRDLGVGELFF. For the CDR3, the DNA is TGTGCCAGCAGGGACCTGGGAGTCGGGGAGCTGTTTTTT.